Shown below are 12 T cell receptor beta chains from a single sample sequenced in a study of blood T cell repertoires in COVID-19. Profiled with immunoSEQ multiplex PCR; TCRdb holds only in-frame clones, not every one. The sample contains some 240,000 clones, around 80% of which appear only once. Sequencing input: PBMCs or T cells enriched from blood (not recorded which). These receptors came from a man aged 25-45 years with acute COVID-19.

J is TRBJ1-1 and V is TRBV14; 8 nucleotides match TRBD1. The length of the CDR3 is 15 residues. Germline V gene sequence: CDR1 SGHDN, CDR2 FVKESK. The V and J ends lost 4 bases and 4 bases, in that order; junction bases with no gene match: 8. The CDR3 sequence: CASSRLDRGSTEAFF. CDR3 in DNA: TGTGCCAGCAGCCGACTAGACAGGGGAAGCACTGAAGCTTTCTTT.

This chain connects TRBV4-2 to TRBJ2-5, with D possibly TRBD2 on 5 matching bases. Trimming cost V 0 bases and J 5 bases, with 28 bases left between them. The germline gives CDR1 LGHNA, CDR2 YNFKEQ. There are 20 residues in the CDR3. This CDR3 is CASSQEGSKRLLVGGETQYF. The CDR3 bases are TGTGCCAGCAGCCAAGAGGGTTCCAAGCGATTACTAGTAGGTGGGGAGACCCAGTACTTC.

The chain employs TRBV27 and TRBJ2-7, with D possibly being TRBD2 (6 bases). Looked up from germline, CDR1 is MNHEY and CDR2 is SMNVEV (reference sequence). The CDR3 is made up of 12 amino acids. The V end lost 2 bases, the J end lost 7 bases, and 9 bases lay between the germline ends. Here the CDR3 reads CASSLRGGEQYV. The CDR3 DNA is TGTGCCAGCAGTTTAAGGGGAGGAGAGCAGTACGTC.

The CDR3 sequence is CASSLAAGQGRSPLHF. The CDR3 DNA reads as TGTGCCAGCAGCTTAGCGGCGGGACAGGGGCGATCACCCCTCCACTTT. The chain carries TRBV7-9 and TRBJ1-6, with TRBD1 identical over 10 bases. Trimming took 0 bases from V and 10 from J; bases not matched to a gene: 6. Germline V gene sequence: CDR1 SEHNR, CDR2 FQNEAQ (reference sequence). CDR3 size: 16 residues.

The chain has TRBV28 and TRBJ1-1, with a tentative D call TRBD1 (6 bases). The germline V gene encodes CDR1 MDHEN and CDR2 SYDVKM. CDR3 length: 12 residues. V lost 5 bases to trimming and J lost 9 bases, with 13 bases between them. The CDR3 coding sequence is TGTGCCAGCAGTCCTCTACAGGGAAAAGCTTTCTTT. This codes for CASSPLQGKAFF.

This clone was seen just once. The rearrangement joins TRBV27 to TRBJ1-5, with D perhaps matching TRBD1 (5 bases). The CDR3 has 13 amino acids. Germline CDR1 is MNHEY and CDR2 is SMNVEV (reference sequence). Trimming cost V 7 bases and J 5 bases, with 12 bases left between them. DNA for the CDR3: TGTGCCAGCAAACAGCAGGGCGATCAGCCCCAGCATTTT. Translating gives CASKQQGDQPQHF.

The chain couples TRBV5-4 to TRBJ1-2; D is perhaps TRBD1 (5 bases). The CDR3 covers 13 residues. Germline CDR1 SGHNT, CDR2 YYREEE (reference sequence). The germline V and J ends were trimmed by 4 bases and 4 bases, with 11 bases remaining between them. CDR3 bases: TGTGCCAGCAGCCTCGACAGCCTCTATGGCTACACCTTC. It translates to CASSLDSLYGYTF.

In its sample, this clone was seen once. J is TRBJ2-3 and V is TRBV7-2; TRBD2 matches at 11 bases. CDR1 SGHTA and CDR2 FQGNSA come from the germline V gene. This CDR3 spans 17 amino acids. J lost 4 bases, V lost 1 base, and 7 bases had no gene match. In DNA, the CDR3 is TGTGCCAGCAGCTTAGTAGGTAGCGGGGGGGCCTCAGATACGCAGTATTTT. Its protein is CASSLVGSGGASDTQYF. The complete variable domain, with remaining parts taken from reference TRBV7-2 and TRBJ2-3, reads GAGVSQSPSNKVTEKGKDVELRCDPISGHTALYWYRQSLGQGLEFLIYFQGNSAPDKSGLPSDRFSAERTGGSVSTLTIQRTQQEDSAVYLCASSLVGSGGASDTQYFGPGTRLTVL.

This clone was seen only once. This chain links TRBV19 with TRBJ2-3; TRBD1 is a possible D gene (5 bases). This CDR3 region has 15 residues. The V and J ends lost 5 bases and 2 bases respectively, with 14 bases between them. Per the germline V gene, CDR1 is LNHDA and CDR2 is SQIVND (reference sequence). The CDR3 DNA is TGTGCCAGTAGTGGCCAAGGGGTCGTCACAGATACGCAGTATTTT. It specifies CASSGQGVVTDTQYF.

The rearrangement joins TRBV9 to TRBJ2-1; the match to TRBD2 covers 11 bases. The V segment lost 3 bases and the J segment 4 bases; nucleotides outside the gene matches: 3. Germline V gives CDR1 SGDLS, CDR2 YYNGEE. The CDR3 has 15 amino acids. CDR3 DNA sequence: TGTGCCAGCAGCGCGGGACTAGCGGAGTACAATGAGCAGTTCTTC. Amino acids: CASSAGLAEYNEQFF.

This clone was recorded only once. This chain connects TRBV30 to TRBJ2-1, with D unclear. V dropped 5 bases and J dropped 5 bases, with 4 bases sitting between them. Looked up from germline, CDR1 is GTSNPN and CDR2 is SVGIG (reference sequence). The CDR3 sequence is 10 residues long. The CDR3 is CAWGHNEQFF. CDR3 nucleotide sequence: TGTGCCTGGGGCCACAATGAGCAGTTCTTC.

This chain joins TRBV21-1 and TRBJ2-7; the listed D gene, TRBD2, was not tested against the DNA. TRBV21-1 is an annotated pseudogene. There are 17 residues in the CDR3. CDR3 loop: CASSKQASEKFKYEQYV. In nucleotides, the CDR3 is TGTGCCAGCAGCAAACAGGCTAGCGAAAAGTTTAAGTACGAGCAGTACGTC.